Shown below are 9 T cell receptor beta chains from a single sample sequenced in a study of identifying expanded T cells in peripheral blood. TCRdb keeps only in-frame clones here, not all; method: immunoSEQ multiplex PCR. The profile shows 100,000 to 110,000 clones, over 75% of them singletons. The sample comprised blood. The receptors originated from a person between 18 and 70 years old in good health.

V and J are TRBV7-9 and TRBJ2-1; 10 nucleotides align to TRBD1. V trimming: 7 bases; J trimming: 8 bases; junction bases outside the gene matches: 11. Per germline, CDR1 SEHNR and CDR2 FQNEAQ (reference sequence). The CDR3 extends over 15 amino acids. This CDR3 reads CASIFRDRGMDEQFF. The CDR3 DNA follows: TGTGCCAGCATCTTCCGGGACAGGGGTATGGATGAGCAGTTCTTC.

The chain carries TRBV7-9 and TRBJ2-5; D unclear. CDR1 is SEHNR and CDR2 is FQNEAQ in the germline V gene (reference sequence). V dropped 1 base and J dropped 5 bases, with 5 bases sitting between them. The CDR3 runs to 12 residues. The CDR3 region has the DNA TGTGCCAGCAGCTTAGGGGTTGAGACCCAGTACTTC. This translates into CASSLGVETQYF.

This rearrangement joins TRBV5-1 to TRBJ1-4; TRBD1 is a possible D gene (5 bases). V was clipped by 4 bases and J by 3 bases, with 10 bases between them. CDR1 and CDR2 (germline): SGHRS, YFSETQ. This CDR3 comprises 14 residues. CDR3 in amino acids: CASSHQGSNEKLFF. The CDR3, as DNA: TGCGCCAGCAGCCACCAGGGATCTAATGAAAAACTGTTTTTT.

This chain joins TRBV9 and TRBJ1-3, with unresolved D. This CDR3 spans 14 amino acids. V shed 0 bases and J shed 0 bases, with 4 bases lying between them. Looked up from germline, CDR1 is SGDLS and CDR2 is YYNGEE. CDR3 DNA: TGTGCCAGCAGCGTAGAGGCCTCTGGAAACACCATATATTTT. Amino acid sequence: CASSVEASGNTIYF.

This rearrangement joins TRBV7-9 to TRBJ1-3; no clear D. V was pared by 1 base and J by 2 bases, with 6 bases between. CDR1 and CDR2 (germline): SEHNR, FQNEAQ (reference sequence). The CDR3 is made up of 14 amino acids. The CDR3 DNA sequence: TGTGCCAGCAGCTTAGAAGGTACTGGAAACACCATATATTTT. Translated: CASSLEGTGNTIYF.

V gene TRBV4-2 combines with J gene TRBJ2-3; no clear D gene. Germline CDR1 is LGHNA and CDR2 is YNFKEQ. V was shortened by 1 base and J by 2 bases, with 10 bases between the two germline ends. The CDR3 sequence is 15 residues long. The chain's CDR3 is CASSQGDINTDTQYF. CDR3 coding DNA: TGTGCCAGCAGCCAAGGGGATATCAACACAGATACGCAGTATTTT.

This sequence joins TRBV19 and TRBJ2-5; no firm D call. This CDR3 has 15 amino acids. Deletions cut 6 bases from V and 1 base from J, with 15 bases between. Germline loops: CDR1 LNHDA, CDR2 SQIVND (reference sequence). As DNA, the CDR3 is TGTGCCAGTAGCAAGATGTGGCAAGCCCAAGAGACCCAGTACTTC. It encodes CASSKMWQAQETQYF.

CDR3 amino acids: CASRLAGGLSAEQFF. The CDR3, as DNA: TGTGCCAGCAGGCTAGCGGGGGGGCTGAGCGCTGAGCAGTTCTTC. The chain couples TRBV2 to TRBJ2-1, with 12 nucleotides matching TRBD2. CDR1 SNHLY and CDR2 FYNNEI come from the germline V gene. The V segment lost 6 bases and the J segment 9 bases; nucleotides outside the gene matches: 9. This CDR3 region has 15 residues.

The chain combines TRBV7-9 with TRBJ2-1, with 12 bases aligning to TRBD2. Germline values: CDR1 SEHNR, CDR2 FQNEAQ (reference sequence). This CDR3 is 18 amino acids long. V shed 1 base, J shed 9 bases, and the junction held 13 bases outside the gene matches. The CDR3 DNA reads TGTGCCAGCAGCTTAGTTTGGGGGGTGACTAGCGGGAGCGGTGAGCAGTTCTTC. Its translation: CASSLVWGVTSGSGEQFF.